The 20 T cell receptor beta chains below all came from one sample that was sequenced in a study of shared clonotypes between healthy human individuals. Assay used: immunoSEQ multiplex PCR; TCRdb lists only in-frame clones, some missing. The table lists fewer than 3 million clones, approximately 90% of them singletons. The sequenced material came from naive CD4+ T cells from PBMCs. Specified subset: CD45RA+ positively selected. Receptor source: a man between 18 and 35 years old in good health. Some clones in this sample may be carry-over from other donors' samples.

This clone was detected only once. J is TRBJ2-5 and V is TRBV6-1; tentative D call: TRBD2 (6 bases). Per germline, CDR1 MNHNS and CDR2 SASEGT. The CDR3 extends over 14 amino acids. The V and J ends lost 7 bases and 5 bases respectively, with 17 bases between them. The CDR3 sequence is CASTPGAGGETQYF. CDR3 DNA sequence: TGTGCCAGCACCCCTGGGGCCGGAGGGGAGACCCAGTACTTC.

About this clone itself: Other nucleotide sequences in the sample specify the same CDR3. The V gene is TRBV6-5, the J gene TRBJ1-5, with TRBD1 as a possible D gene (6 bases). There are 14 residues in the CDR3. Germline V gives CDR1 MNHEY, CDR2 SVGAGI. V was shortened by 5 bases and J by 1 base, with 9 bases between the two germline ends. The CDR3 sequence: CASSRTDSNQPQHF. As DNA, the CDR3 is TGTGCCAGCAGTCGGACAGACAGCAATCAGCCCCAGCATTTT.

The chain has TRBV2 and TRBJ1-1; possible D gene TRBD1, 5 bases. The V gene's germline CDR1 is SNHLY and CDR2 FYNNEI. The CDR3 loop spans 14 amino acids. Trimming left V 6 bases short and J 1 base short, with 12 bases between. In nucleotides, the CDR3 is TGTGCCAGCAGGTTGACAGATACGAACACTGAAGCTTTCTTT. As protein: CASRLTDTNTEAFF.

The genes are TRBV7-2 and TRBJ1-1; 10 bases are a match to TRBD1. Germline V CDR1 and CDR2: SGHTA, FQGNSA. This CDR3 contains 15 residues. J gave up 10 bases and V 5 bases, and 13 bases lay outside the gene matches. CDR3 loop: CASSNGPQGQGLAFF. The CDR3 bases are TGTGCCAGCAGCAATGGGCCCCAGGGACAGGGGTTAGCTTTCTTT.

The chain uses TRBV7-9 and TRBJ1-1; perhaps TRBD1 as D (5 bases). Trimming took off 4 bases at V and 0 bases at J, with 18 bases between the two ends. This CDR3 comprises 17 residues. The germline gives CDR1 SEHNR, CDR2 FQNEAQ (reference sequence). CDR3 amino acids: CASSSPPRGGVNTEAFF. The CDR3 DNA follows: TGTGCCAGCAGCTCCCCTCCTAGGGGCGGGGTGAACACTGAAGCTTTCTTT.

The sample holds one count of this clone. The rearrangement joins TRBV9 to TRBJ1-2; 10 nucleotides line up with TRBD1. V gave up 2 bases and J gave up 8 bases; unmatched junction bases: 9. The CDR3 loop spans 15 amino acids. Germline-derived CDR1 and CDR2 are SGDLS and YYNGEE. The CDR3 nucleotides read TGTGCCAGCAGCGTTGACGGACAGGGGGTTATGGGCTACACCTTC. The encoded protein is CASSVDGQGVMGYTF.

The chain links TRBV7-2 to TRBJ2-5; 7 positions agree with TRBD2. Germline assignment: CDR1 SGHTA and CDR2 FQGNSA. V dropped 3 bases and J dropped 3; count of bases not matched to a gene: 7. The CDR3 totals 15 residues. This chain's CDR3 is CASSFRGSVEETQYF. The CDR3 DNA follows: TGTGCCAGCAGCTTTCGCGGGAGCGTAGAAGAGACCCAGTACTTC.

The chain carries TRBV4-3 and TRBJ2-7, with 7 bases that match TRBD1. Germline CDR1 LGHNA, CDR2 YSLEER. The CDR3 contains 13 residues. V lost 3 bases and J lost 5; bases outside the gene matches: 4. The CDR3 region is CASSHIQGNEQYF. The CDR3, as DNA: TGCGCCAGCAGCCACATACAGGGGAACGAGCAGTACTTC.

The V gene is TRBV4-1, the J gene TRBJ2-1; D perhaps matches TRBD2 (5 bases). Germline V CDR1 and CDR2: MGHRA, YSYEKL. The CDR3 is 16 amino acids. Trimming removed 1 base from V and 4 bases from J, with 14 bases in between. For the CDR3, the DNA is TGCGCCAGCAGCCAAGGGGTCAGCGGAACTTACAATGAGCAGTTCTTC. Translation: CASSQGVSGTYNEQFF.

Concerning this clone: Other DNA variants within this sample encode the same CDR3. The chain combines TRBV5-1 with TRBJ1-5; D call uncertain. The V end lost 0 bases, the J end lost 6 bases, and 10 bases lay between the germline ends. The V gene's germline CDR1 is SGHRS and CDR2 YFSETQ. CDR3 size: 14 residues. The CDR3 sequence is CASSLGREGQPQHF. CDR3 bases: TGCGCCAGCAGCTTGGGCCGGGAGGGTCAGCCCCAGCATTTT. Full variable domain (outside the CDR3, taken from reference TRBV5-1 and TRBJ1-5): KAGVTQTPRYLIKTRGQQVTLSCSPISGHRSVSWYQQTPGQGLQFLFEYFSETQRNKGNFPGRFSGRQFSNSRSEMNVSTLELGDSALYLCASSLGREGQPQHFGDGTRLSIL.

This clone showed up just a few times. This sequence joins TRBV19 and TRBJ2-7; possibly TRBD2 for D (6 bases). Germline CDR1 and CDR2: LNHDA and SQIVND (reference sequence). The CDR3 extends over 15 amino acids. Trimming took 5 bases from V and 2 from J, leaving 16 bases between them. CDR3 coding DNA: TGTGCCAGTAGTCCGAGCGGGCCTCGGGCCTACGAGCAGTACTTC. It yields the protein CASSPSGPRAYEQYF.

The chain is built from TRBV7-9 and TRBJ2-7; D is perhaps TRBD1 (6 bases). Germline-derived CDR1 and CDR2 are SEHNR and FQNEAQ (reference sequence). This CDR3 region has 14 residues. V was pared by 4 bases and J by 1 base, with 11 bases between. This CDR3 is CASSSRGNSYEQYF. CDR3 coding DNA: TGTGCCAGCAGCTCGAGGGGGAATTCCTACGAGCAGTACTTC.

CDR3 nucleotide sequence: TGTGCCAGTAGACAGACAGGGTACCAAGAGACCCAGTACTTC. Its protein is CASRQTGYQETQYF. The J gene is TRBJ2-5, the V gene TRBV19; 7 nucleotides line up with TRBD1. V lost 6 bases and J lost 0; bases outside the gene matches: 4. CDR3 length equals 14 residues. The V gene's germline CDR1 is LNHDA and CDR2 SQIVND (reference sequence).

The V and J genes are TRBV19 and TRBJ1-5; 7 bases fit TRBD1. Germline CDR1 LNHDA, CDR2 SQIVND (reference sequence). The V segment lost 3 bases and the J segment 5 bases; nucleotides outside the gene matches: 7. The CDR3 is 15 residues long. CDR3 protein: CASSMARDSDQPQHF. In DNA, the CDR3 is TGTGCCAGTAGTATGGCGCGGGACAGTGATCAGCCCCAGCATTTT.

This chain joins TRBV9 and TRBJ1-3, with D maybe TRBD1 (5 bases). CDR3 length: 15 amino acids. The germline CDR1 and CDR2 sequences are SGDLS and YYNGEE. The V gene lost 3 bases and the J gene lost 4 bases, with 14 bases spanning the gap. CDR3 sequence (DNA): TGTGCCAGCAGCGCGACCGGGACGACAGGAAACACCATATATTTT. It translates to CASSATGTTGNTIYF.

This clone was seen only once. CDR3 DNA: TGTGCCAGCAGCTTAGGCTTCGACGGGGGCACTGAAGCTTTCTTT. It specifies CASSLGFDGGTEAFF. The rearrangement uses TRBV11-2 and TRBJ1-1; D may be TRBD1 (5 bases). The CDR3 sequence is 15 residues long. The germline V gene encodes CDR1 SGHAT and CDR2 FQNNGV. V lost 1 base to trimming and J lost 4 bases, with 13 bases between them.

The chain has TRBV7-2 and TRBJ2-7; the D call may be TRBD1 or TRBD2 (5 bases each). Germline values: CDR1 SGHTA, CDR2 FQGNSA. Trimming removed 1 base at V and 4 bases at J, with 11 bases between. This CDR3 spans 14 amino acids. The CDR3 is CASSLEPGLYEQYF. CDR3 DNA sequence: TGTGCCAGCAGCTTAGAGCCGGGGCTATACGAGCAGTACTTC.

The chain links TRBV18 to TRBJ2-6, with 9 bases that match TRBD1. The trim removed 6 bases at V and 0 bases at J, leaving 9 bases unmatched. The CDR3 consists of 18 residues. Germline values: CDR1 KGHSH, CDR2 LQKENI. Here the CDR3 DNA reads TGTGCCAGCTCCCTCGGGGGACAGGGCATCTCTGGGGCCAACGTCCTGACTTTC. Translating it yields CASSLGGQGISGANVLTF.

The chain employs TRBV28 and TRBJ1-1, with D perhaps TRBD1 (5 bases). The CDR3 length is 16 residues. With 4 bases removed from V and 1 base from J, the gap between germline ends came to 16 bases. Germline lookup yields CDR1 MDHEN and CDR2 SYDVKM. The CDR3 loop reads CASSSWEGLGNTEAFF. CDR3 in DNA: TGTGCCAGCAGTTCTTGGGAGGGGCTGGGGAACACTGAAGCTTTCTTT. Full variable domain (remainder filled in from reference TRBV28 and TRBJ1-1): DVKVTQSSRYLVKRTGEKVFLECVQDMDHENMFWYRQDPGLGLRLIYFSYDVKMKEKGDIPEGYSVSREKKERFSLILESASTNQTSMYLCASSSWEGLGNTEAFFGQGTRLTVV.

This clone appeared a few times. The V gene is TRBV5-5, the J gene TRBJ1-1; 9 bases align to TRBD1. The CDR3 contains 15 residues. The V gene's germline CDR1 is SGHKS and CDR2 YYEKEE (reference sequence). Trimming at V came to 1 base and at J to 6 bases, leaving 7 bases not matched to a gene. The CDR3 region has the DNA TGTGCCAGCAGCTTGTGGGACAGGGTATCATCTGAAGCTTTCTTT. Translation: CASSLWDRVSSEAFF.